Listed here are 19 T cell receptor beta chains from one sample, sequenced in a study of T cell responses to AZD1222 COVID-19 vaccine. Generated by immunoSEQ multiplex PCR, the TCRdb table keeps only in-frame clones and is missing some. The sample holds about 73,000 clones; 60% to 85% are singletons and the top ten take 47%. The source material was peripheral blood, sampled 28 days after the second AZD1222 dose. Receptor source: an adult who received the AZD1222 COVID-19 vaccine.

V usage is TRBV6-5 and J usage is TRBJ1-1, with 8 bases lining up with TRBD1. This CDR3 is built from 14 residues. Germline V gene sequence: CDR1 MNHEY, CDR2 SVGAGI. The trim removed 2 bases at V and 4 bases at J, leaving 3 bases unmatched. The CDR3 DNA reads as TGTGCCAGCAGTTACCGACAGGGGACCACTGAAGCTTTCTTT. Residues: CASSYRQGTTEAFF.

The chain recombines TRBV11-2 with TRBJ1-2; 7 positions agree with TRBD1. With 1 base clipped from V and 7 bases from J, the junction kept 12 bases outside the gene matches. The CDR3 length is 16 residues. The germline gives CDR1 SGHAT, CDR2 FQNNGV. The CDR3 region has the DNA TGTGCCAGCAGCTTAGTCTCCACTGACAGGGATGCTGGCTACACCTTC. Translating it yields CASSLVSTDRDAGYTF.

The V and J genes are TRBV10-2 and TRBJ1-3; D not resolved. CDR1 is WSHSY, CDR2 SAAADI, per germline. This CDR3 has 15 amino acids. Trimming cost V 2 bases and J 0 bases, with 8 bases left between them. CDR3 DNA: TGCGCCAGCAGTGAGCGGGAATACTCTGGAAACACCATATATTTT. Residues: CASSEREYSGNTIYF.

This rearrangement joins TRBV4-3 to TRBJ2-1; 10 bases align to TRBD2. V lost 3 bases, J lost 15 bases, and 14 bases stayed unmatched. CDR1 and CDR2 (germline): LGHNA, YSLEER. The CDR3 consists of 15 residues. The CDR3 spells CASSHATGLAGVPFF. The DNA for the CDR3 is TGCGCCAGCAGCCACGCGACGGGGCTAGCGGGAGTCCCGTTCTTC.

This chain links TRBV9 with TRBJ2-2, with D perhaps matching TRBD1 or TRBD2 (5 bases each). Germline-derived CDR1 and CDR2 are SGDLS and YYNGEE. The CDR3 covers 16 residues. V lost 3 bases, J lost 1 base, and 13 bases lay in between. The CDR3 DNA is TGTGCCAGCAGCGCACCTCGTGGGGGGAACACCGGGGAGCTGTTTTTT. It yields the protein CASSAPRGGNTGELFF.

The chain combines TRBV4-3 with TRBJ2-7, with D tentatively TRBD2 (6 bases). CDR1 is LGHNA, CDR2 YSLEER, per germline. The CDR3 spans 15 residues. V shed 0 bases and J shed 6 bases, with 15 bases lying between them. The CDR3 region is CASSQDGAEGIEQYF. As DNA, the CDR3 is TGCGCCAGCAGCCAAGATGGGGCGGAGGGAATCGAGCAGTACTTC.

This chain links TRBV18 with TRBJ2-6; 9 bases are a match to TRBD1. The CDR3 totals 20 residues. Trimming removed 5 bases from V and 2 bases from J; junction bases left unmatched: 16. CDR1 and CDR2 (germline): KGHSH, LQKENI. The CDR3 DNA reads as TGTGCCAGCTCAGCCAACCAGAACCTCGGGACAGGGCCTGGGGCCAACGTCCTGACTTTC. Translation: CASSANQNLGTGPGANVLTF.

This clone came up once. The V gene is TRBV3-1 (or the pseudogene TRBV3-2), the J gene TRBJ1-5; D perhaps matches TRBD1 (5 bases). Trimming took off 3 bases at V and 0 bases at J, with 12 bases between the two ends. The length of the CDR3 is 16 residues. In germline, CDR1 is LGHDT, CDR2 YNNKEL (reference sequence). The CDR3 loop is CASSQTEKHSNQPQHF. The CDR3 DNA reads TGTGCCAGCAGCCAGACAGAGAAACATAGCAATCAGCCCCAGCATTTT.

The chain is built from TRBV18 and TRBJ1-2, with D maybe TRBD1 (6 bases). The CDR3 is made up of 15 amino acids. Trimming stripped 2 bases from V and 4 bases from J, with 14 bases between. Per germline, CDR1 KGHSH and CDR2 LQKENI. CDR3 sequence: CASSPVPDSPYGYTF. CDR3 bases: TGTGCCAGCTCACCAGTTCCGGACAGCCCCTATGGCTACACCTTC.

This chain links TRBV7-2 with TRBJ2-7; TRBD2 might be the D (6 bases). Germline CDR1 reads SGHTA; CDR2 reads FQGNSA. This CDR3 spans 16 amino acids. The germline V and J ends were trimmed by 5 bases and 7 bases, with 24 bases remaining between them. The CDR3 is CASSPPGAGWVREQYF. In DNA form, the CDR3 reads TGTGCCAGCAGCCCCCCCGGGGCGGGATGGGTTAGGGAGCAGTACTTC.

The chain carries TRBV4-3 and TRBJ1-1; TRBD1 might be the D (6 bases). Between the trimmed V and J ends, which lost 0 bases and 1 base, there was a span of 18 bases. The CDR3 has 18 residues. The germline V gene has CDR1 LGHNA and CDR2 YSLEER. DNA for the CDR3: TGCGCCAGCAGCCAAGATCTCCTTCAAGGGGGAACGAACACTGAAGCTTTCTTT. Its protein is CASSQDLLQGGTNTEAFF.

The chain uses TRBV7-2 and TRBJ2-1; 10 nucleotides agree with TRBD2. The germline CDR1 and CDR2 sequences are SGHTA and FQGNSA. The CDR3 runs 15 residues. The V gene end was trimmed by 3 bases and the J gene end by 8 bases; junction bases not matched to a gene: 7. In DNA form, the CDR3 reads TGTGCCAGCAGCTTGGGAAGCGGGGGGGCTTATGAGCAGTTCTTC. It translates to CASSLGSGGAYEQFF.

The chain is built from TRBV2 and TRBJ1-1; 7 nucleotides agree with TRBD1. The trim removed 6 bases at V and 6 bases at J, leaving 10 bases unmatched. CDR3 length: 14 amino acids. Per germline, CDR1 SNHLY and CDR2 FYNNEI. CDR3 in DNA: TGTGCCAGCAGGCGACTCAGGGGGAAGGCTGAAGCTTTCTTT. Translation gives CASRRLRGKAEAFF.

This chain links TRBV24-1 with TRBJ2-1, with 9 bases matching TRBD2. The germline gives CDR1 KGHDR, CDR2 SFDVKD. The ends lost 5 bases at V and 15 bases at J; junction bases unmatched: 10. The CDR3 is made up of 13 amino acids. CDR3 DNA sequence: TGTGCCACCAGTGTCCCTAGCGGGGCCACTTGGTTCTTC. It encodes CATSVPSGATWFF.

This clone was seen more than once but under ten times. The chain employs TRBV7-8 and TRBJ2-5; TRBD1 might be the D (6 bases). The V end lost 1 base, the J end lost 2 bases, and 11 bases lay between the germline ends. Germline values: CDR1 SGHVS, CDR2 FQNEAQ. The CDR3 loop spans 15 amino acids. CDR3 DNA: TGTGCCAGCAGCTTAGTGGACAGCCGTCAAGAGACCCAGTACTTC. Its translation is CASSLVDSRQETQYF.

J is TRBJ2-3 and V is TRBV4-2; D might be TRBD2 (5 bases). The CDR3 is 14 residues long. From germline, CDR1 is LGHNA and CDR2 YNFKEQ. The ends were cut back, 1 base at V and 1 base at J, with 6 bases in the middle. The CDR3 is CASSQVEGTDTQYF. In nucleotides, the CDR3 is TGTGCCAGCAGCCAAGTGGAGGGCACAGATACGCAGTATTTT.

The chain combines TRBV5-1 with TRBJ2-7; D is ambiguous. CDR1 is SGHRS and CDR2 is YFSETQ in the germline V gene. V lost 0 bases to trimming and J lost 6 bases, with 10 bases between them. The CDR3 runs to 13 residues. The CDR3 here is CASSLGGEGEQYF. In DNA form, the CDR3 reads TGCGCCAGCAGCTTGGGTGGGGAAGGCGAGCAGTACTTC. Complete variable domain (other parts from reference TRBV5-1 and TRBJ2-7): KAGVTQTPRYLIKTRGQQVTLSCSPISGHRSVSWYQQTPGQGLQFLFEYFSETQRNKGNFPGRFSGRQFSNSRSEMNVSTLELGDSALYLCASSLGGEGEQYFGPGTRLTVT.

The rearrangement joins TRBV7-9 to TRBJ2-3; possibly TRBD2 for D (7 bases). The CDR3 loop spans 15 amino acids. Germline lookup yields CDR1 SEHNR and CDR2 FQNEAQ (reference sequence). Trimming cost V 0 bases and J 6 bases, with 13 bases left between them. CDR3: CASSLAGGLWDTQYF. CDR3 DNA sequence: TGTGCCAGCAGCTTAGCGGGGGGGCTTTGGGATACGCAGTATTTT.

The V call is TRBV7-8, the J call TRBJ2-1; the D gene is possibly TRBD1 (6 bases). The CDR3 is 16 amino acids. Trimming took off 3 bases at V and 2 bases at J, with 14 bases between the two ends. Germline loops: CDR1 SGHVS, CDR2 FQNEAQ. As DNA, the CDR3 is TGTGCCAGCAGCTTCCCCCTTCGGGACACCTACAATGAGCAGTTCTTC. This gives the protein CASSFPLRDTYNEQFF.